This T cell receptor (beta chain) is from a study of OX40 agonist ivuxolimab in advanced cancers. Overall study context: Patients took ivuxolimab, an agonistic anti-OX40 (CD134) antibody. Of the patients, three showed partial responses, one with hepatocellular carcinoma and two with cutaneous melanoma.

The method was immunoSEQ multiplex PCR; TCRdb's version includes in-frame clones alone and lacks a portion of them. There are fewer than 65,000 clones in the sample; around 88% occur only once, and approximately 1.4% lies in the top ten. Germline CDR1 and CDR2: ENHRY and SYGVKD. There are 13 residues in the CDR3. V was trimmed by 0 bases and J by 4 bases, leaving 6 bases between them. The input for sequencing was CD4+ or CD8+ T cells sorted from blood, taken in a trial of the OX40 agonist ivuxolimab. This chain joins TRBV10-3 and TRBJ1-1; D gene ambiguous. The sequence came from an adult with an advanced solid tumor such as melanoma, head and neck, liver or kidney cancer. The CDR3 sequence: CAISESGSTEAFF. In DNA form, the CDR3 reads TGTGCCATCAGTGAGTCGGGTAGCACTGAAGCTTTCTTT.